This T cell receptor beta chain was recovered during a study of blood T cell repertoires in COVID-19. Clones were read by immunoSEQ multiplex PCR, and TCRdb kept only the in-frame ones, dropping some. The profile shows under 200,000 clones, 89% of them singletons. The CDR3 totals 16 residues. Germline loops: CDR1 MGHRA, CDR2 YSYEKL. With 1 base clipped from V and 3 bases from J, the junction kept 5 bases outside the gene matches. The sequencing sample was made of PBMCs or T cells enriched from blood (not recorded which). This clonotype originated in a woman under 30 who had recovered from COVID-19. The chain is built from TRBV4-1 and TRBJ2-5; 10 bases line up with TRBD1. Here the CDR3 DNA reads TGCGCCAGCAGCCAAGTTTCCGGGACAGGGGAAGAGACCCAGTACTTC. It codes for CASSQVSGTGEETQYF.